This T cell receptor beta chain was captured in a study of cytomegalovirus exposure and HLA in healthy donors. Study outcomes and limitations: Among the CMV-associated chains, a few were confirmed in vitro as specific for CMV antigens.

In the case of this clone: Its antigen is currently unknown.

The germline V gene has CDR1 MNHEY and CDR2 SVGAGI. V was shortened by 4 bases and J by 4 bases, with 8 bases between the two germline ends. The CDR3 spans 13 residues. Generated by immunoSEQ multiplex PCR, the TCRdb table keeps only in-frame clones and is missing some. The sample includes 150,000 to 200,000 clones, about 89% seen only once; the top ten take around 3.1%. The chain combines TRBV6-5 with TRBJ2-1; D may be TRBD1 (5 bases). What was sequenced was PBMCs. This receptor was identified in a woman aged 18-35 years in good health and CMV-seropositive. CDR3 DNA sequence: TGTGCCAGCAGTTTACAGGAATACAATGAGCAGTTCTTC. It is translated as CASSLQEYNEQFF.